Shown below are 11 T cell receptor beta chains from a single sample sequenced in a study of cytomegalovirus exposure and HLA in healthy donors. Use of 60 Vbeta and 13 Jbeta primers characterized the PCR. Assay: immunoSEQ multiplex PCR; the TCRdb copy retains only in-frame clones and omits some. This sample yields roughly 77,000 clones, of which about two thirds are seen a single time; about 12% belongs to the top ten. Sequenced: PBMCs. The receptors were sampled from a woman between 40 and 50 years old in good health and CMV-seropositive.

The CDR3 DNA sequence: TGTGCCAGCAGTTTATTGGGACAGGGGCACTCCTACGAGCAGTACTTC. This codes for CASSLLGQGHSYEQYF. J is TRBJ2-7 and V is TRBV27, with TRBD1 identical over 10 bases. CDR3 size: 16 residues. V lost 1 base and J lost 0; bases outside the gene matches: 3. CDR1 is MNHEY and CDR2 is SMNVEV in the germline V gene (reference sequence).

The CDR3 DNA reads as TGTGCCAGCAGTGAAGTCATGGGTGGAGGGACAGGGAACTACGAGCAGTACTTC. This encodes CASSEVMGGGTGNYEQYF. The V call is TRBV2, the J call TRBJ2-7; 9 bases are a match to TRBD1. The CDR3 consists of 18 residues. Germline CDR1 is SNHLY and CDR2 is FYNNEI. V shed 1 base, J shed 3 bases, and the junction held 13 bases outside the gene matches.

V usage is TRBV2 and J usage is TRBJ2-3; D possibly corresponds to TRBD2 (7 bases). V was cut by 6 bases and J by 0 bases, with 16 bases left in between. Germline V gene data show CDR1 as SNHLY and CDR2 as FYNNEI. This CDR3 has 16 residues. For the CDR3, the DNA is TGTGCCAGCAGAAAAAGGGGGGGCTCTAGCACAGATACGCAGTATTTT. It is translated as CASRKRGGSSTDTQYF.

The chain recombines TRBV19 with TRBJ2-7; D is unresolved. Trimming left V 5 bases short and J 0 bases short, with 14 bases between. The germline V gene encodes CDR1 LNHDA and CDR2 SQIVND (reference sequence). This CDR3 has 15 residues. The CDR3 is CASSLSQAPSYEQYF. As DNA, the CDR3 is TGTGCCAGTAGTCTAAGCCAGGCACCCTCCTACGAGCAGTACTTC.

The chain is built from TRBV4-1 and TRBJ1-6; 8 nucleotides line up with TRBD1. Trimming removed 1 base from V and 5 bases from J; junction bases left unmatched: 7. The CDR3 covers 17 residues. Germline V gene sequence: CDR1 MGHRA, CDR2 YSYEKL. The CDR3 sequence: CASSQAPGGWDNSPLHF. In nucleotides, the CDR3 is TGCGCCAGCAGCCAAGCCCCAGGGGGCTGGGATAATTCACCCCTCCACTTT.

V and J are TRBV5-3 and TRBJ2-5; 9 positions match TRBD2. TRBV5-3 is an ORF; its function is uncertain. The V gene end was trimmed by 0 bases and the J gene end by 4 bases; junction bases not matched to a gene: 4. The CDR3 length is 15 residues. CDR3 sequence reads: CARSLGGLAGETQYF. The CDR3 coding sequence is TGTGCCAGAAGCTTGGGGGGACTAGCCGGAGAGACCCAGTACTTC.

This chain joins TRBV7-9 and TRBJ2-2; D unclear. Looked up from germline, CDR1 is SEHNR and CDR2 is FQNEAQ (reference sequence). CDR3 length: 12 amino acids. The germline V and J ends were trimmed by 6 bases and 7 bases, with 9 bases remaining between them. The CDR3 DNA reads TGTGCCAGCAGGACTTTTGGCGGGGAGCTGTTTTTT. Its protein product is CASRTFGGELFF.

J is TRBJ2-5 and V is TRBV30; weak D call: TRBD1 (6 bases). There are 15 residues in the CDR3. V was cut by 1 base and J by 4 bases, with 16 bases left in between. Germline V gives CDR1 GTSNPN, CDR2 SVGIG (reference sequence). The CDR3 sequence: CAWSERQAPLETQYF. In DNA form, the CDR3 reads TGTGCCTGGAGTGAGAGACAGGCGCCCTTAGAGACCCAGTACTTC.

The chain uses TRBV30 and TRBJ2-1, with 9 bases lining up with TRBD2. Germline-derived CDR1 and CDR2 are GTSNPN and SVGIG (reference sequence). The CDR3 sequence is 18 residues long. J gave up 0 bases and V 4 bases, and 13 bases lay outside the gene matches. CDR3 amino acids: CAWNGGRGGPSSYNEQFF. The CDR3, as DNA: TGTGCCTGGAATGGAGGGCGGGGGGGCCCAAGCTCCTACAATGAGCAGTTCTTC.

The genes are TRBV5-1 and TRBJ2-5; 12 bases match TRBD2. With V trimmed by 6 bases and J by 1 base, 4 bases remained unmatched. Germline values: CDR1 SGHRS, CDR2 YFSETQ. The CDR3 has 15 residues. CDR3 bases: TGCGCCAGCACCAGACTAGCGGGGGTCCAAGAGACCCAGTACTTC. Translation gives CASTRLAGVQETQYF.

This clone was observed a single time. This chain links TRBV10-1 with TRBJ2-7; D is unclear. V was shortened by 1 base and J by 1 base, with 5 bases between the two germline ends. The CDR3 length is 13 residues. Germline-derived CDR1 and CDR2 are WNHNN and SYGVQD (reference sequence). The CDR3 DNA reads TGCGCCAGCAGTGAGTTCCCTTCCTACGAGCAGTACTTC. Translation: CASSEFPSYEQYF.